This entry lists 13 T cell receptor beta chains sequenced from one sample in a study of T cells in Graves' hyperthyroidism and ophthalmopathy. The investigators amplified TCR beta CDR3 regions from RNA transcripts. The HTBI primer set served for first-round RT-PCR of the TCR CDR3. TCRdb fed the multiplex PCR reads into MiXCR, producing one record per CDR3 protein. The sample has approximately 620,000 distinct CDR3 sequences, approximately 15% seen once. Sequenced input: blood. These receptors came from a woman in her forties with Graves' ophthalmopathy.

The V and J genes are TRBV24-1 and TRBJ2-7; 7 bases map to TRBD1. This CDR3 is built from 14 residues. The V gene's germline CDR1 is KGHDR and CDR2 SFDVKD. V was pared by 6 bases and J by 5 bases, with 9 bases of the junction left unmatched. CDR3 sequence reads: CATSLNRGPHEQYF. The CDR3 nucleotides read TGTGCCACCAGTTTGAACAGGGGCCCCCACGAGCAGTACTTC.

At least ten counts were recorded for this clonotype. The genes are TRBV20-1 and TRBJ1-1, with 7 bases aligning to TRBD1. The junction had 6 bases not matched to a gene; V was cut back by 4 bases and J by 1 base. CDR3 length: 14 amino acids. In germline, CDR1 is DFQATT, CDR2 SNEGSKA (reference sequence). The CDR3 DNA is TGCAGTGCTAAAGGAGGGGGCGAGAACACTGAAGCTTTCTTT. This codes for CSAKGGGENTEAFF.

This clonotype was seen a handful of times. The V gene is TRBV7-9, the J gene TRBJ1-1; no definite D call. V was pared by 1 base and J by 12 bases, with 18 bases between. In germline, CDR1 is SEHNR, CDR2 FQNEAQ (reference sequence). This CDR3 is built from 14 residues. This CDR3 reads CASSLGTDWRESFF. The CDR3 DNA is TGTGCCAGCAGCTTAGGGACGGACTGGAGGGAATCTTTCTTT. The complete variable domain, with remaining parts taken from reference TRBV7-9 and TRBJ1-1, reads DTGVSQNPRHKITKRGQNVTFRCDPISEHNRLYWYRQTLGQGPEFLTYFQNEAQLEKSRLLSDRFSAERPKGSFSTLEIQRTEQGDSAMYLCASSLGTDWRESFFGQGTRLTVV.

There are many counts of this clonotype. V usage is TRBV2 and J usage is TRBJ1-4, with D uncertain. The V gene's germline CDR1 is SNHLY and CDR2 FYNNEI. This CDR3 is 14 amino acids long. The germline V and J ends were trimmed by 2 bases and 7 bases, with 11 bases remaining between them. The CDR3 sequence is CASSEIRVSEKLFF. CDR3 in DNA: TGTGCCAGCAGTGAAATCCGGGTTAGTGAAAAACTGTTTTTT.

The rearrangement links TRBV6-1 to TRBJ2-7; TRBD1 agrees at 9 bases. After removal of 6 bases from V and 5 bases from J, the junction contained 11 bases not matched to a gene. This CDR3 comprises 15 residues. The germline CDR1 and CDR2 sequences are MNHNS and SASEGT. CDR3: CASSPTADRGHEQYF. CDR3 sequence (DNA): TGTGCCAGCAGCCCCACCGCGGACAGGGGCCACGAGCAGTACTTC.

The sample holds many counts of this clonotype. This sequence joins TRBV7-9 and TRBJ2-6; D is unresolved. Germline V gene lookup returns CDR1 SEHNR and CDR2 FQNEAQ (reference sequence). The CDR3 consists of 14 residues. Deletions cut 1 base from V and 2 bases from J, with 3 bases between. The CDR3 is CASSLVPGANVLTF. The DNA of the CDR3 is TGTGCCAGCAGCTTAGTTCCTGGGGCCAACGTCCTGACTTTC.

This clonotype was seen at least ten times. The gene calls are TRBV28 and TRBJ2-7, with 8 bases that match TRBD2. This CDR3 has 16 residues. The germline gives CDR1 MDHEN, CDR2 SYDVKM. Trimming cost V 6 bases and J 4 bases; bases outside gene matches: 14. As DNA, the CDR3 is TGTGCCAGCAGCTCCCCACTGGCGGGGGGTCGTTACGAGCAGTACTTC. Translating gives CASSSPLAGGRYEQYF.

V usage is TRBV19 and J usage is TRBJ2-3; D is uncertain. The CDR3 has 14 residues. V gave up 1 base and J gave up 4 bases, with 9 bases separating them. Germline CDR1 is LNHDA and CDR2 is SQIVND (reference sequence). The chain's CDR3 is CASSIVATSDTQYF. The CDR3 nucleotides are TGTGCCAGTAGTATAGTGGCGACATCAGATACGCAGTATTTT.

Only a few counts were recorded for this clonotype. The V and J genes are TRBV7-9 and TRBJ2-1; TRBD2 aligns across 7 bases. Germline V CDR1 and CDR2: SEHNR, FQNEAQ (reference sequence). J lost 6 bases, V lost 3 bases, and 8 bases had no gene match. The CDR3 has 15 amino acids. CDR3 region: CASSLGPGLFNEQFF. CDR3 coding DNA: TGTGCCAGCAGCTTGGGGCCGGGACTATTCAATGAGCAGTTCTTC. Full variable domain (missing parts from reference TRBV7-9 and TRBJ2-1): DTGVSQNPRHKITKRGQNVTFRCDPISEHNRLYWYRQTLGQGPEFLTYFQNEAQLEKSRLLSDRFSAERPKGSFSTLEIQRTEQGDSAMYLCASSLGPGLFNEQFFGPGTRLTVL.

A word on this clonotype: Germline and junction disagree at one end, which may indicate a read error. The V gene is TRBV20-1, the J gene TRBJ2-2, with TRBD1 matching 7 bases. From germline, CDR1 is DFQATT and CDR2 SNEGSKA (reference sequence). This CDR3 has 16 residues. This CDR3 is CSARTPGQENTGELLF. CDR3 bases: TGCAGTGCTCGAACCCCCGGACAGGAGAACACCGGGGAGCTGCTTTTT.

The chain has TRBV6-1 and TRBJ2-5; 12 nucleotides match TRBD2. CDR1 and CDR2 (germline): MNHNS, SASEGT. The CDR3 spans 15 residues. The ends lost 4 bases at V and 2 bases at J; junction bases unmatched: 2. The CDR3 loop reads CASSGLAGDQETQYF. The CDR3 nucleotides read TGTGCCAGCAGTGGACTAGCGGGAGATCAAGAGACCCAGTACTTC.

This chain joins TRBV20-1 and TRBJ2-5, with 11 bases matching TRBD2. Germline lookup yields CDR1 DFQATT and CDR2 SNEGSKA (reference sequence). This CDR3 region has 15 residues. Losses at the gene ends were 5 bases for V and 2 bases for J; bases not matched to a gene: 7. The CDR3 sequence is CSAEVLAGGQETQYF. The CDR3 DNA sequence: TGCAGTGCTGAGGTCCTAGCGGGGGGTCAAGAGACCCAGTACTTC.

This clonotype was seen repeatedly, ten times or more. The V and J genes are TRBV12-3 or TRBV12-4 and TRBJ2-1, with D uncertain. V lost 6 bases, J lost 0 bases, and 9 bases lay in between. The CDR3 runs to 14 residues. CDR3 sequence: CASRSQSSYNEQFF. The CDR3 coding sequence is TGTGCCAGCAGGTCTCAGAGCTCCTACAATGAGCAGTTCTTC.